Listed below are T cell receptor beta chains from one sample, sequenced in a study of spatial heterogeneity in lung cancer. In TCRdb, the 5' RACE reads were re-called with MiXCR into one record per CDR3 protein. Of fewer than 55,000 distinct CDR3 sequences in the sample, 7.5% to 9% were seen once. This specimen was PBMCs, taken at surgery. The receptor set was obtained from a female donor with early-stage non-small cell lung cancer. Each CDR3 is given with its conserved first and last residue. D genes are given only for firm matches. The size of a clone is reported for some rows only, either as once, few or many, or as a class for expanded clones.

cdr3_nt cdr3_aa d_call clone_size j_call v_call
TGTGCCAGCAGCGTCCTCGATTCGGACACCATATATTTT CASSVLDSDTIYF NA many TRBJ1-3 TRBV9
TGTGCCAGCAGCCAGGTCCATGAGCAGTTCTTC CASSQVHEQFF NA NA TRBJ2-1 TRBV12-3/TRBV12-4
TGTGCCAGCAGCCCCTCTACGACTACCGCGGGTACGCAGTATTTT CASSPSTTTAGTQYF NA few TRBJ2-3 TRBV6-1
TGTGCCACACGGTCCCGTTCCCGCTACGAGCAGTACTTC CATRSRSRYEQYF NA many TRBJ2-7 TRBV6-6
TGCAGCGTTGGAGGGGGGTGGAATGAGCAGTTCTTC CSVGGGWNEQFF NA few TRBJ2-1 TRBV29-1
TGTGCCAGCAGCGGATCCGGCGGCCGAAGCACAGATACGCAGTATTTT CASSGSGGRSTDTQYF NA many TRBJ2-3 TRBV7-8
TGTGCCAGCAGTCTAGGGACAGGGGAGTACAATGAGCAGTTCTTC CASSLGTGEYNEQFF TRBD1 many TRBJ2-1 TRBV12-3/TRBV12-4
TGCGCCAGCAGCCCGTCTGGGACTAGCGGGGGATTAAAAGCCAAAAACATTCAGTACTTC CASSPSGTSGGLKAKNIQYF TRBD2 NA TRBJ2-4 TRBV4-3
TGTGCCAGTAGTATCTTTGGGAACACTGAAGCTTTCTTT CASSIFGNTEAFF NA few TRBJ1-1 TRBV19
TGTGCCAGCAGTTATGGACAGGGAGGTAGCTACACCTTC CASSYGQGGSYTF TRBD1 NA TRBJ1-2 TRBV6-6
TGTGCCACCAGTGATCTAAAGAACCGCACAGGAAGCTCCTACAATGAGCAGTTCTTC CATSDLKNRTGSSYNEQFF NA few TRBJ2-1 TRBV24-1
TGTGCCAGCAGTGAAGCTCGGACAGGACAAGAGACCCAGTACTTC CASSEARTGQETQYF TRBD1 many TRBJ2-5 TRBV2
TGTGCCAGCAGCGAGCAGGGGAGTCCCCTCCACTTT CASSEQGSPLHF NA NA TRBJ1-6 TRBV6-5
TGTGCCAGCAGCCCCGGTCTAGAGACCCAGTACTTC CASSPGLETQYF NA NA TRBJ2-5 TRBV7-9
TGTGCCAGCAGCAGCCCCACTAGCTCCCCAGATACGCAGTATTTT CASSSPTSSPDTQYF NA NA TRBJ2-3 TRBV7-2
TGTGCCAGCAGTTTGCCAGGTGGCTACACCTTC CASSLPGGYTF NA few TRBJ1-2 TRBV12-3/TRBV12-4
TGCAGTGCTAGAACGGGACAGGGCCTCACTGAAGCTTTCTTT CSARTGQGLTEAFF TRBD1 few TRBJ1-1 TRBV20-1
TGTGCCAGCAGTCCAGGGCCGACCCAGTACTTC CASSPGPTQYF NA few TRBJ2-5 TRBV28
TGCAGTGCTAGAGATCTGTTCCAGCGGGGGGCTCAAGAGACCCAGTACTTC CSARDLFQRGAQETQYF TRBD2 many TRBJ2-5 TRBV20-1
TGCGCCAGCAGCCCCGGGTGGAACACTGAAGCTTTCTTT CASSPGWNTEAFF NA many TRBJ1-1 TRBV4-1
TGCAGTGCTTCTAGACAGGGGGTCGATGGGACCCTCCACTTT CSASRQGVDGTLHF TRBD1 many TRBJ1-6 TRBV20-1
TGTGCCAGCAGTTTGATGGACTACAATGAGCAGTTCTTC CASSLMDYNEQFF NA many TRBJ2-1 TRBV28
TGTGCCAGCAGCCAGGGGGCTAATTCACCCCTCCACTTT CASSQGANSPLHF TRBD1 NA TRBJ1-6 TRBV6-6
TGCGCCAGCCCGAGGCAGGGGCGGGGAATTTGTGAAGCCAATGAGCAGTTCTTC CASPRQGRGICEANEQFF NA many TRBJ2-1 TRBV10-1
TGTGCCAGCTCTACCGGGGCCGGCGGCTATGGCTACACCTTC CASSTGAGGYGYTF NA NA TRBJ1-2 TRBV18
TGTGCCAGCAGTCCATCGACAGGGCACTACGAGCAGTACTTC CASSPSTGHYEQYF TRBD1 NA TRBJ2-7 TRBV12-3/TRBV12-4
TGTGCCAGCAGCTTAGGACTAGCGGGGCCCTACAATGAGCAGTTCTTC CASSLGLAGPYNEQFF TRBD2 NA TRBJ2-1 TRBV7-9
TGTGCCAGCAGCCAGGACACCTTTAATGAAAAACTGTTTTTT CASSQDTFNEKLFF NA few TRBJ1-4 TRBV3-1
TGTGCCAGCAGGACGGGACAGGTCTATGGCTACACCTTC CASRTGQVYGYTF TRBD1 many TRBJ1-2 TRBV2
TGTGCCAGCAGCAAAGGCGGGGAGAATCGAGTTTTT CASSKGGENRVF NA NA TRBJ1-4 TRBV7-8
TGTGCCAGCAGCGTAGGGCTTGGACAGGGGGTAAATGAGCAGTTCTTC CASSVGLGQGVNEQFF TRBD1 many TRBJ2-1 TRBV9
TGTGCCAGCGGGGGGACTAGCGGAAAGCGCCAAGAGACCCAGTACTTC CASGGTSGKRQETQYF TRBD2 many TRBJ2-5 TRBV2
TGTGCCAGCAGTTCGGGGGTCCACGAGCAGTACTTC CASSSGVHEQYF NA many TRBJ2-7 TRBV28
TGTGCCAGCAGTGACTCTTCCTCGGCAGGGAAGAATGAGCAGTTCTTC CASSDSSSAGKNEQFF NA many TRBJ2-1 TRBV6-4
TGTGCCAGCAGTGCAGTCGCGGGGGGACGCGAAATTGGGGAGCTGTTTTTT CASSAVAGGREIGELFF TRBD2 few TRBJ2-2 TRBV25-1
TGTGCCAGCAGCCCCAAGGGGGGTACCAGCTACGAGCAGTACTTC CASSPKGGTSYEQYF NA few TRBJ2-7 TRBV4-2
TGTGCCAGCAGCGGTGCAACTAATGAAAAACTGTTTTTT CASSGATNEKLFF NA NA TRBJ1-4 TRBV27
TGTGCCAGCAGCCCTACTGGACAGGGCCTCTATGGCTACACCTTC CASSPTGQGLYGYTF TRBD1 few TRBJ1-2 TRBV6-5
TGTGCCAGCAGCTTCGGGACTAGCGGTTACAATGAGCAGTTCTTC CASSFGTSGYNEQFF TRBD2 many TRBJ2-1 TRBV5-5
TGTGCCAGCAGCCTACACCTTGGGACCGAAAACATTCAGTACTTC CASSLHLGTENIQYF NA many TRBJ2-4 TRBV11-2
TGCGCCAGCAGCCAAGATTTTAGGTGGGAGCAGTACTTC CASSQDFRWEQYF NA many TRBJ2-7 TRBV4-3
TGTGCCACCCCGAGAGAGTGGGGGCGCGTCTACGAGCAGTACTTC CATPREWGRVYEQYF NA many TRBJ2-7 TRBV6-1
TGTGCCAGTAGTATAGATCTCGGGAGCTCCTATAATTCACCCCTCCACTTT CASSIDLGSSYNSPLHF NA few TRBJ1-6 TRBV19
TGTGCCAGCAGGTGGGACTATACCTACGAGCAGTACTTC CASRWDYTYEQYF TRBD2 few TRBJ2-7 TRBV28
TGTGCCAGCAGCTTCCGGGGACTAGCGGGGGGGCCGGGCTACGAGCAGTTCTTC CASSFRGLAGGPGYEQFF TRBD2 NA TRBJ2-1 TRBV5-5
TGTGCCAGCAGAGATAGACAGGGGGCGCTTTTCAATGAGCAGTTCTTC CASRDRQGALFNEQFF TRBD1 few TRBJ2-1 TRBV6-2/TRBV6-3
TGTGCCAGCAGAACTGAGCGGGGGGCCTACAATGAGCAGTTCTTC CASRTERGAYNEQFF TRBD2 many TRBJ2-1 TRBV7-2
TGTGCCAGCAGTTACTCCCCGGGGTATGGCTACACCTTC CASSYSPGYGYTF NA few TRBJ1-2 TRBV6-5
TGTGCCAGAGGGGGGGCGAGACAGCCCCAGCATTTT CARGGARQPQHF NA medium-sized TRBJ1-5 TRBV6-4
TGTGCCAGCAGGGACCCGCCGGGGGCCTACGAGCAGTACTTC CASRDPPGAYEQYF NA NA TRBJ2-7 TRBV2
TGTGCCAGCAGCCTGATTCCGGGACAGGGGTTTTACGAGCAGTACTTC CASSLIPGQGFYEQYF TRBD1 many TRBJ2-7 TRBV7-9
TGTGCAAGTCGCCACCACGGAAATCAGCCCCAGCATTTT CASRHHGNQPQHF NA NA TRBJ1-5 TRBV12-2